A selection of T cell receptor beta chains follows, all from one sample in a study of T cell responses to AZD1222 COVID-19 vaccine. Assay used: immunoSEQ multiplex PCR; TCRdb lists only in-frame clones, some missing. The profile shows about 50,000 clones, over 75% of them singletons. Sequenced material: peripheral blood, taken on day 0 of AZD1222 vaccination. Source of these receptors: an adult in good health. Each CDR3 is given with its conserved first and last residue. The order of the fields is V gene, J gene, D gene, clone size, CDR3 DNA, CDR3 protein. D genes are given only for firm matches. The size of a clone is reported for some rows only, either as once, few or many, or as a class for expanded clones.

V gene: TRBV5-5; J gene: TRBJ1-3; D gene: NA; clone size: NA; CDR3 DNA: TGTGCCAGCAGCTTCACCAACTTACGCAGGGGCTTCTCTGGAAACACCATATATTTT; CDR3 protein: CASSFTNLRRGFSGNTIYF
V gene: TRBV5-6; J gene: TRBJ2-7; D gene: TRBD1; clone size: NA; CDR3 DNA: TGTGCCAGCAGCTTTGGGACAGTATCTTACGAGCAGTACTTC; CDR3 protein: CASSFGTVSYEQYF
V gene: TRBV7-9; J gene: TRBJ2-1; D gene: TRBD2; clone size: NA; CDR3 DNA: TGTGCCAGCAGCCCATCTAGCGGGGAGGGGACTTACAATGAGCAGTTCTTC; CDR3 protein: CASSPSSGEGTYNEQFF
V gene: TRBV6-5; J gene: TRBJ1-1; D gene: TRBD1; clone size: NA; CDR3 DNA: TGTGCCGGCCACAGGGGCGAGGGCACTGAAGCTTTCTTT; CDR3 protein: CAGHRGEGTEAFF
V gene: TRBV29-1; J gene: TRBJ1-1; D gene: TRBD1; clone size: NA; CDR3 DNA: TGCAGCGTGGACAGGGGGCGAGACACTGAAGCTTTCTTT; CDR3 protein: CSVDRGRDTEAFF
V gene: TRBV16; J gene: TRBJ2-7; D gene: TRBD2; clone size: NA; CDR3 DNA: TGTGCCAGCAACCCGGGACTAGCGGGGGGGAAAGCCTACGAGCAGTACTTC; CDR3 protein: CASNPGLAGGKAYEQYF
V gene: TRBV27; J gene: TRBJ1-6; D gene: NA; clone size: NA; CDR3 DNA: TGTGCCAGCAGTTTATACAATTCACCCCTCCACTTT; CDR3 protein: CASSLYNSPLHF
V gene: TRBV6-6; J gene: TRBJ1-4; D gene: TRBD1; clone size: once; CDR3 DNA: TGTGCCAGCAAACAGCCGGGACAGGGGGGGGAAAAACTGTTTTTT; CDR3 protein: CASKQPGQGGEKLFF
V gene: TRBV4-1; J gene: TRBJ2-2; D gene: TRBD1; clone size: NA; CDR3 DNA: TGCGCCAGCAGCCAAGGGAACAGGGGGCTCACCGGGGAGCTGTTTTTT; CDR3 protein: CASSQGNRGLTGELFF
V gene: TRBV11-2; J gene: TRBJ2-3; D gene: NA; clone size: NA; CDR3 DNA: TGTGCCAGCAGCCCCGGGGGCTGGGGCACAGATACGCAGTATTTT; CDR3 protein: CASSPGGWGTDTQYF
V gene: TRBV2; J gene: TRBJ1-1; D gene: NA; clone size: NA; CDR3 DNA: TGTGCCAGCACATTAAGGAGGAACACTGAAGCTTTCTTT; CDR3 protein: CASTLRRNTEAFF
V gene: TRBV6-5; J gene: TRBJ2-1; D gene: NA; clone size: NA; CDR3 DNA: TGTGCCAGCAGTTCCGGGACTCTAGGCGAGCAGTTCTTC; CDR3 protein: CASSSGTLGEQFF
V gene: TRBV7-9; J gene: TRBJ1-1; D gene: NA; clone size: once; CDR3 DNA: TGTGCCTTCGGGGGTCACCTGGACACTGAAGCTTTCTTT; CDR3 protein: CAFGGHLDTEAFF
V gene: TRBV20-1; J gene: TRBJ1-5; D gene: NA; clone size: NA; CDR3 DNA: TGCAGTGCTAGTTCGGGGAATCAGCCCCAGCATTTT; CDR3 protein: CSASSGNQPQHF
V gene: TRBV19; J gene: TRBJ2-6; D gene: NA; clone size: NA; CDR3 DNA: TGTGCCAGTAGTATAGGGCGCTCTGGGGCCAACGTCCTGACTTTC; CDR3 protein: CASSIGRSGANVLTF
V gene: TRBV19; J gene: TRBJ2-7; D gene: NA; clone size: NA; CDR3 DNA: TGTGCCAGTAGTAAGACAGGATCGGGCTCCTACGAGCAGTACTTC; CDR3 protein: CASSKTGSGSYEQYF
V gene: TRBV5-5; J gene: TRBJ1-1; D gene: NA; clone size: NA; CDR3 DNA: TGTGCCAGCAGCGGAACCGGGCTCCAGGCGAGAAGGACTGAAGCTTTCTTT; CDR3 protein: CASSGTGLQARRTEAFF
V gene: TRBV14; J gene: TRBJ1-6; D gene: TRBD1; clone size: NA; CDR3 DNA: TGTGCCAGCAGCCCACAGGGGGAGTCACCCCTCCACTTT; CDR3 protein: CASSPQGESPLHF
V gene: TRBV7-8; J gene: TRBJ1-3; D gene: NA; clone size: NA; CDR3 DNA: TGTGCCAGCAGCTTAGGTTGGGGAAACACCATATATTTT; CDR3 protein: CASSLGWGNTIYF
V gene: TRBV5-1; J gene: TRBJ2-6; D gene: NA; clone size: NA; CDR3 DNA: TGCGCCAGCAGCGAGAGCCCAGGAGATGGGGCCAACGTCCTGACTTTC; CDR3 protein: CASSESPGDGANVLTF
V gene: TRBV7-9; J gene: TRBJ2-3; D gene: NA; clone size: few; CDR3 DNA: TGTGCCAGCAGCTACGGACAGCTAGATACGCAGTATTTT; CDR3 protein: CASSYGQLDTQYF
V gene: TRBV7-9; J gene: TRBJ2-5; D gene: TRBD1; clone size: NA; CDR3 DNA: TGTGCCAGCAGCTCCGGACAGGCGACCGTTCAAGAGACCCAGTACTTC; CDR3 protein: CASSSGQATVQETQYF
V gene: TRBV4-2; J gene: TRBJ2-2; D gene: NA; clone size: many; CDR3 DNA: TGTGCCAGCAGCAAGAGGTGGTCGGTTGCCGGGGAGCTGTTTTTT; CDR3 protein: CASSKRWSVAGELFF
V gene: TRBV3-1/TRBV3-2; J gene: TRBJ2-7; D gene: TRBD1; clone size: NA; CDR3 DNA: TGTGCCAGCAGCCAAGGTAGATCAGGGGGAGAGCAGTACTTC; CDR3 protein: CASSQGRSGGEQYF
V gene: TRBV5-6; J gene: TRBJ2-7; D gene: TRBD1; clone size: medium-sized; CDR3 DNA: TGTGCCAGCAGCCCAACCACCGGGACAGGGCCCTACGAGCAGTACTTC; CDR3 protein: CASSPTTGTGPYEQYF
V gene: TRBV11-2; J gene: TRBJ2-3; D gene: TRBD1; clone size: NA; CDR3 DNA: TGTGCCAGCAGCCCACGAGACAGGGTTCCAGATACGCAGTATTTT; CDR3 protein: CASSPRDRVPDTQYF
V gene: TRBV7-6; J gene: TRBJ1-2; D gene: NA; clone size: NA; CDR3 DNA: TGTGCCAGCAGCTTAGGGGACGGAGCTAACTATGGCTACACCTTC; CDR3 protein: CASSLGDGANYGYTF
V gene: TRBV7-8; J gene: TRBJ2-3; D gene: TRBD2; clone size: few; CDR3 DNA: TGTGCCAGCAGACAAAGCGGGGGCAACACAGATACGCAGTATTTT; CDR3 protein: CASRQSGGNTDTQYF
V gene: TRBV9; J gene: TRBJ1-2; D gene: NA; clone size: NA; CDR3 DNA: TGTGCCAGCAGCCCGGGCCTCTATGGCTACACCTTC; CDR3 protein: CASSPGLYGYTF
V gene: TRBV19; J gene: TRBJ1-5; D gene: TRBD1; clone size: few; CDR3 DNA: TGTGCCAGTAGTACGGGACAGAGCTTCAATCAGCCCCAGCATTTT; CDR3 protein: CASSTGQSFNQPQHF
V gene: TRBV6-7; J gene: TRBJ1-2; D gene: NA; clone size: NA; CDR3 DNA: TGTGCCAGCAGTTACTCGCGCAAGAGGGGCTACACCTTC; CDR3 protein: CASSYSRKRGYTF
V gene: TRBV11-2; J gene: TRBJ2-5; D gene: NA; clone size: NA; CDR3 DNA: TGTGCCAGCAGCTTACAGGGGACATCAGAGACCCAGTACTTC; CDR3 protein: CASSLQGTSETQYF
V gene: TRBV6-5; J gene: TRBJ2-2; D gene: TRBD1; clone size: NA; CDR3 DNA: TGTGCCAGCAGTTTGCAGACAGGGACAGGCGGGGAGCTGTTTTTT; CDR3 protein: CASSLQTGTGGELFF
V gene: TRBV6-5; J gene: TRBJ2-1; D gene: TRBD2; clone size: NA; CDR3 DNA: TGTGCCAGCAGTACTAGCGGGGGCCCGGATGAGCAGTTCTTC; CDR3 protein: CASSTSGGPDEQFF
V gene: TRBV6-5; J gene: TRBJ1-5; D gene: NA; clone size: NA; CDR3 DNA: TGTGCCACCCCCCCAGTAGGGGCAGAGGGGCGGCCCCAGCATTTT; CDR3 protein: CATPPVGAEGRPQHF
V gene: TRBV19; J gene: TRBJ1-5; D gene: NA; clone size: NA; CDR3 DNA: TGTGCCAGTAGTACCTCAAGGCGGAGGGACCACAATCAGCCCCAGCATTTT; CDR3 protein: CASSTSRRRDHNQPQHF
V gene: TRBV6-2/TRBV6-3; J gene: TRBJ2-7; D gene: NA; clone size: once; CDR3 DNA: TGTGCCAGCAGCCCCCGCTTCGAGCAGTCTCTCTCCTACGAGCAGTACTTC; CDR3 protein: CASSPRFEQSLSYEQYF
V gene: TRBV5-1; J gene: TRBJ1-1; D gene: TRBD1; clone size: NA; CDR3 DNA: TGCGCCAGCAGCGCGGGACAGGGTGGGACTGAAGCTTTCTTT; CDR3 protein: CASSAGQGGTEAFF
V gene: TRBV14; J gene: TRBJ2-7; D gene: TRBD1; clone size: NA; CDR3 DNA: TGTGCCAGCAGCCCGCTAAGGGGGGACAGGGACCACGAGCAGTACTTC; CDR3 protein: CASSPLRGDRDHEQYF
V gene: TRBV4-1; J gene: TRBJ2-7; D gene: NA; clone size: NA; CDR3 DNA: TGCGCCAGCAGCGTTTCCCGACAGAGGGCCTACGAGCAGTACTTC; CDR3 protein: CASSVSRQRAYEQYF
V gene: TRBV14; J gene: TRBJ1-4; D gene: NA; clone size: few; CDR3 DNA: TGTGCCAGCAGCCAAGTCCGAGGGACTAATGAAAAACTGTTTTTT; CDR3 protein: CASSQVRGTNEKLFF
V gene: TRBV7-2; J gene: TRBJ1-6; D gene: TRBD1; clone size: NA; CDR3 DNA: TGTGCCAGCAGCTTACTACCATGGGACAGGGGCGGTGACTCACCCCTCCACTTT; CDR3 protein: CASSLLPWDRGGDSPLHF
V gene: TRBV6-5; J gene: TRBJ2-4; D gene: NA; clone size: NA; CDR3 DNA: TGTGCCAGCAGACGGAACAACATTCAGTACTTC; CDR3 protein: CASRRNNIQYF
V gene: TRBV4-2; J gene: TRBJ2-2; D gene: TRBD2; clone size: many; CDR3 DNA: TGTGCCAGCAGCCAAGCTAGCGGGGATCCCACCGGGGAGCTGTTTTTT; CDR3 protein: CASSQASGDPTGELFF
V gene: TRBV13; J gene: TRBJ2-3; D gene: NA; clone size: NA; CDR3 DNA: TGTGCCAGCAGCTTAGGCGGATCCACAGATACGCAGTATTTT; CDR3 protein: CASSLGGSTDTQYF
V gene: TRBV11-2; J gene: TRBJ2-1; D gene: TRBD2; clone size: NA; CDR3 DNA: TGTGCCAGCAGCTTAGTAGCGGGGGGAATTTGGGACAATGAGCAGTTCTTC; CDR3 protein: CASSLVAGGIWDNEQFF
V gene: TRBV11-3; J gene: TRBJ2-1; D gene: TRBD2; clone size: NA; CDR3 DNA: TGTGCCAGCAGCCCGGGAGGCCGGATAAATGAGCAGTTCTTC; CDR3 protein: CASSPGGRINEQFF
V gene: TRBV29-1; J gene: TRBJ2-1; D gene: NA; clone size: NA; CDR3 DNA: TGCAGCGTTACTTATCCCGGCAATGAGCAGTTCTTC; CDR3 protein: CSVTYPGNEQFF
V gene: TRBV10-2; J gene: TRBJ1-2; D gene: NA; clone size: NA; CDR3 DNA: TGCGCCAGCAGTGAGTCCGTTAACTATGGCTACACCTTC; CDR3 protein: CASSESVNYGYTF
V gene: TRBV15; J gene: TRBJ2-2; D gene: NA; clone size: NA; CDR3 DNA: TGTGCCACCAGCAGAGATTATAGCGGGAACACCGGGGAGCTGTTTTTT; CDR3 protein: CATSRDYSGNTGELFF